This entry lists 17 T cell receptor beta chains sequenced from one sample in a study of shared clonotypes between healthy human individuals (dated by TCRdb to between 2020 and 2021). Library generation was performed with the immunoSEQ multiplex PCR assay. The table was pulled from immuneACCESS by TCRdb, which kept in-frame rearrangements only. Such tables lose some clones; where checked, under half of the loss comes from unresolved V genes, and the rest has no known cause. The sample table shows about 120,000 clones, and over 65% are seen once. Under 25% of the sample is taken by the ten largest. The source material was memory CD8+ T cells sorted from blood. What this sample's cell subset or site label stands for: CD45RO+ cells pooled with CCR7-negative TemRA cells. The receptors come from a woman in her twenties or thirties in good health.

The rearrangement uses TRBV7-6 and TRBJ1-3; D is perhaps TRBD1 (6 bases). V lost 4 bases, J lost 4 bases, and 14 bases lay in between. CDR1 is SGHVS, CDR2 FNYEAQ, per germline. The CDR3 totals 15 residues. CDR3 loop: CASSSYTGKGNTIYF. The CDR3 DNA is TGTGCCAGCAGCTCCTATACAGGGAAGGGAAACACCATATATTTT.

This clone was observed at least ten times. The J gene is TRBJ2-7, the V gene TRBV5-1, with TRBD1 matching 7 bases. The CDR3 runs 13 residues. The ends lost 0 bases at V and 4 bases at J; junction bases unmatched: 1. Per the germline V gene, CDR1 is SGHRS and CDR2 is YFSETQ. DNA of the CDR3: TGCGCCAGCAGCTTGGACAGGGGTTACGAGCAGTACTTC. As protein: CASSLDRGYEQYF. The full variable domain, with the rest looked up from reference TRBV5-1 and TRBJ2-7, is KAGVTQTPRYLIKTRGQQVTLSCSPISGHRSVSWYQQTPGQGLQFLFEYFSETQRNKGNFPGRFSGRQFSNSRSEMNVSTLELGDSALYLCASSLDRGYEQYFGPGTRLTVT.

The CDR3 DNA is TGCGCCAGCAGCCCTTGGGGGGGTCAAGAGACCCAGTACTTC. Its protein product is CASSPWGGQETQYF. The rearrangement links TRBV5-1 to TRBJ2-5; 7 bases align to TRBD2. Germline assignment: CDR1 SGHRS and CDR2 YFSETQ. J lost 2 bases, V lost 4 bases, and 5 bases had no gene match. The CDR3 spans 14 residues.

The chain carries TRBV7-6 and TRBJ2-7, with 7 bases matching TRBD2. V lost 3 bases, J lost 5 bases, and 13 bases stayed unmatched. There are 16 residues in the CDR3. In germline, CDR1 is SGHVS, CDR2 FNYEAQ. CDR3 in DNA: TGTGCCAGCAGCTTCGGTCCCGGCGGGAGTTATGACGAGCAGTACTTC. Its translation is CASSFGPGGSYDEQYF.

The V call is TRBV29-1, the J call TRBJ2-5; possibly TRBD1 for D (6 bases). The J call may be faulty, since TRBJ2-7 better matches the DNA end. Germline V CDR1 and CDR2: SQVTM, ANQGSEA. The CDR3 has 13 residues. Here the CDR3 reads CSVTGFTNYEQYF. The CDR3 DNA sequence: TGCAGCGTGACAGGTTTCACAAACTACGAGCAGTACTTC.

The rearrangement links TRBV14 to TRBJ1-5, with a weak D call TRBD1 (5 bases). V lost 1 base and J 7 bases, leaving 8 bases between the germline ends. Germline V gene sequence: CDR1 SGHDN, CDR2 FVKESK. There are 13 residues in the CDR3. CDR3 loop: CASSQARDQPQHF. The CDR3 bases are TGTGCCAGCAGCCAAGCTCGGGACCAGCCCCAGCATTTT.

This clone was counted once. This chain uses TRBV7-8 with TRBJ2-4; D might be TRBD2 (5 bases). The CDR3 is made up of 17 amino acids. The germline V and J ends were trimmed by 5 bases and 0 bases, with 17 bases remaining between them. Germline CDR1 is SGHVS and CDR2 is FQNEAQ. The CDR3 nucleotides are TGTGCCAGCAGCGCTGATACGGGAATCCTAGCCAAAAACATTCAGTACTTC. Amino acids: CASSADTGILAKNIQYF.

A few counts support this clone. The CDR3 nucleotides are TGTGCCAGCAGTGAGACTAGCGGGAGCTACAATGAGCAGTTCTTC. It codes for CASSETSGSYNEQFF. The chain is built from TRBV6-1 and TRBJ2-1; TRBD2 agrees at 12 bases. The V and J ends lost 3 bases and 3 bases, in that order; junction bases with no gene match: 0. Germline assignment: CDR1 MNHNS and CDR2 SASEGT. CDR3 size: 15 residues.

This clone has just a few counts. J is TRBJ1-6 and V is TRBV4-1, with D unresolved. This CDR3 is 14 amino acids long. CDR1 is MGHRA, CDR2 YSYEKL, per germline. V dropped 4 bases and J dropped 7 bases, with 11 bases sitting between them. The CDR3 reads CASSPRAKNSPLHF. The CDR3 DNA is TGCGCCAGCAGCCCGCGAGCCAAGAATTCACCCCTCCACTTT.

The chain recombines TRBV15 with TRBJ1-5; perhaps TRBD1 as D (5 bases). Germline CDR1 and CDR2: LNHNV and YYDKDF (reference sequence). The CDR3 is made up of 16 amino acids. Trimming pared 1 base from V and 5 bases from J, leaving 15 bases between. DNA for the CDR3: TGTGCCACCAGCAGAGGAGGGGCAGGGTCGGATCAGCCCCAGCATTTT. This gives the protein CATSRGGAGSDQPQHF.

This clone came up many times. The gene calls are TRBV15 and TRBJ2-6, with D tentatively TRBD1 or TRBD2 (5 bases each). CDR1 is LNHNV, CDR2 YYDKDF, per germline (reference sequence). Trimming shortened V by 0 bases and J by 3 bases, and 9 bases separated the two germline ends. The CDR3 length is 16 residues. The CDR3: CATSREPGSGANVLTF. In DNA form, the CDR3 reads TGTGCCACCAGCAGAGAACCAGGGAGTGGGGCCAACGTCCTGACTTTC.

This clone was counted only a few times. This rearrangement joins TRBV27 to TRBJ2-1; D unclear. CDR1 is MNHEY, CDR2 SMNVEV, per germline (reference sequence). This CDR3 has 13 amino acids. Trimming took off 2 bases at V and 5 bases at J, with 7 bases between the two ends. CDR3 protein: CASSLMPNNEQFF. The CDR3 region has the DNA TGTGCCAGCAGTTTAATGCCCAACAATGAGCAGTTCTTC.

The chain is built from TRBV2 and TRBJ2-7, with D unclear. V lost 3 bases, J lost 1 base, and 10 bases lay in between. Germline V gene sequence: CDR1 SNHLY, CDR2 FYNNEI. This CDR3 is built from 14 residues. The CDR3 loop is CASSDLAKSYEQYF. The CDR3 bases are TGTGCCAGCAGTGACTTGGCCAAGTCCTACGAGCAGTACTTC.

V gene TRBV11-2 combines with J gene TRBJ1-3; the D is unclear. V shed 1 base and J shed 0 bases, with 10 bases lying between them. The CDR3 runs to 16 residues. In germline, CDR1 is SGHAT, CDR2 FQNNGV. DNA of the CDR3: TGTGCCAGCAGCTTAGTGTGGGCCCGCTCTGGAAACACCATATATTTT. It yields the protein CASSLVWARSGNTIYF.

This clone came up a few times. The J gene is TRBJ1-5, the V gene TRBV7-9, with 8 bases fitting TRBD1. The CDR3 is made up of 16 amino acids. Germline CDR1 and CDR2: SEHNR and FQNEAQ (reference sequence). V gave up 3 bases and J gave up 3 bases; unmatched junction bases: 7. CDR3 amino acids: CASSFLGQGPNQPQHF. As DNA, the CDR3 is TGTGCCAGCAGCTTCCTCGGACAGGGCCCCAATCAGCCCCAGCATTTT.

DNA for the CDR3: TGTGCCAGCAGTTCGGTCATGGGACAGAATGAAAAACTGTTTTTT. This codes for CASSSVMGQNEKLFF. This chain connects TRBV27 to TRBJ1-4; TRBD1 matches at 7 bases. The V segment lost 4 bases and the J segment 5 bases; nucleotides outside the gene matches: 7. The CDR3 contains 15 residues. Germline V gene lookup returns CDR1 MNHEY and CDR2 SMNVEV (reference sequence).

This clone was found a few times. This chain joins TRBV15 and TRBJ2-1; weak D call: TRBD2 (5 bases). The V gene's germline CDR1 is LNHNV and CDR2 YYDKDF (reference sequence). Trimming took 9 bases from V and 7 from J, leaving 19 bases between them. The CDR3 runs to 14 residues. The CDR3 DNA reads as TGTGCCACGAGCGGTTTGGACCTAAGGAATGAGCAGTTCTTC. Translated: CATSGLDLRNEQFF.